Below, 21 T cell receptor beta chains from the same sample are listed, as sequenced in a study of human versus mouse CDR3 diversity and MHC coevolution. This table comes from immunoSEQ multiplex PCR, and its TCRdb copy is limited to in-frame clones, with some not included. The profile covers roughly 80,000 clones, with just under 95% appearing a single time and more than 1.1% taken by the ten largest. The specimen was naive CD4+ T cells from blood. Subset noted: CD45RO-negative CD62L-positive naive CD4 T cells. All receptors come from a person aged 30-70 years in good health.

This chain uses TRBV19 with TRBJ1-4, with D perhaps matching TRBD1 (5 bases). The CDR3 totals 17 residues. Germline CDR1 LNHDA, CDR2 SQIVND (reference sequence). V was cut by 5 bases and J by 5 bases, with 21 bases left in between. CDR3 nucleotides: TGTGCCAGTAGTCCCTCAGCCCGACAGCCGAGAAATGAAAAACTGTTTTTT. Protein product: CASSPSARQPRNEKLFF.

About this clone itself: Compared with germline, one end of the junction differs, possibly owing to a read error. The chain carries TRBV6-5 and TRBJ2-7; TRBD2 might be the D (6 bases). The CDR3 is 15 amino acids. CDR1 and CDR2 (germline): MNHEY, SVGAGI. The CDR3 reads CASRYWGDKTYEQYF. The CDR3 nucleotides are TGTGCCAGCAGATACTGGGGGGATAAAACCTACGAGCAGTACTTC.

The sample holds one count of this clone. The V and J genes are TRBV12-5 and TRBJ2-2; D gene ambiguous. The V end lost 0 bases, the J end lost 6 bases, and 14 bases lay between the germline ends. This CDR3 spans 16 amino acids. From germline, CDR1 is LGHNT and CDR2 FRNRAP. CDR3 in DNA: TGTGCTAGTGGTTTGGTACACGGTTCAGGTGCCGGGGAGCTGTTTTTT. Translating it yields CASGLVHGSGAGELFF.

Concerning this clone: Other DNA sequences in the same sample also yield this CDR3. The V call is TRBV19, the J call TRBJ1-2; a weak D match, TRBD1 (5 bases). Germline loops: CDR1 LNHDA, CDR2 SQIVND (reference sequence). Trimming took off 3 bases at V and 8 bases at J, with 13 bases between the two ends. This CDR3 region has 13 residues. CDR3 DNA: TGTGCCAGTAGTATGGGCAGGGCGTCCGGCTACACCTTC. Protein sequence: CASSMGRASGYTF.

The rearrangement uses TRBV7-2 and TRBJ1-2; a weak D match, TRBD1 (5 bases). V lost 7 bases to trimming and J lost 7 bases, with 22 bases between them. CDR3 length: 15 residues. Germline loops: CDR1 SGHTA, CDR2 FQGNSA. CDR3 loop: CASNFRREGASGYTF. DNA for the CDR3: TGTGCCAGCAACTTTAGAAGGGAAGGGGCGTCTGGCTACACCTTC.

The J gene is TRBJ1-2, the V gene TRBV27, with D perhaps TRBD1 (5 bases). V shed 3 bases and J shed 4 bases, with 9 bases lying between them. The germline gives CDR1 MNHEY, CDR2 SMNVEV (reference sequence). The CDR3 runs 13 residues. The CDR3 DNA reads as TGTGCCAGCAGTTTCGGAGGGACCTATGGCTACACCTTC. It translates to CASSFGGTYGYTF.

This chain uses TRBV18 with TRBJ1-2, with TRBD1 matching over 10 bases. Trimming at V came to 5 bases and at J to 8 bases, leaving 8 bases not matched to a gene. Germline V gene lookup returns CDR1 KGHSH and CDR2 LQKENI. The CDR3 extends over 14 amino acids. The CDR3 nucleotides read TGTGCCAGCTCAGGACCCGGGACAGGGGAAGGCTACACCTTC. The encoded protein is CASSGPGTGEGYTF.

The V call is TRBV7-9, the J call TRBJ1-1; D unclear. The CDR3 spans 12 residues. Trimming removed 5 bases at V and 2 bases at J, with 6 bases between. Germline V gives CDR1 SEHNR, CDR2 FQNEAQ (reference sequence). This CDR3 reads CASSHRNTEAFF. DNA of the CDR3: TGTGCCAGCAGCCATAGAAACACTGAAGCTTTCTTT. Full variable domain (outside the CDR3, taken from reference TRBV7-9 and TRBJ1-1): DTGVSQNPRHKITKRGQNVTFRCDPISEHNRLYWYRQTLGQGPEFLTYFQNEAQLEKSRLLSDRFSAERPKGSFSTLEIQRTEQGDSAMYLCASSHRNTEAFFGQGTRLTVV.

CDR3 amino acids: CASRTGLLVGYTF. The CDR3 DNA reads as TGTGCCAGCAGAACAGGGCTCCTCGTTGGCTACACCTTC. The chain has TRBV6-1 and TRBJ1-2, with D possibly being TRBD1 (6 bases). CDR1 is MNHNS, CDR2 SASEGT, per germline. The V and J ends lost 6 bases and 7 bases respectively, with 15 bases between them. This CDR3 comprises 13 residues.

The chain joins TRBV11-2 to TRBJ1-3; D uncertain. The CDR3 is made up of 14 amino acids. Deletions cut 5 bases from V and 0 bases from J, with 8 bases between. Germline lookup yields CDR1 SGHAT and CDR2 FQNNGV. The CDR3 DNA reads as TGTGCCAGCAGCCTCGGTCACTCTGGAAACACCATATATTTT. Protein product: CASSLGHSGNTIYF. The full variable domain, with the rest looked up from reference TRBV11-2 and TRBJ1-3, is EAGVAQSPRYKIIEKRQSVAFWCNPISGHATLYWYQQILGQGPKLLIQFQNNGVVDDSQLPKDRFSAERLKGVDSTLKIQPAKLEDSAVYLCASSLGHSGNTIYFGEGSWLTVV.

This clone appeared once. Other DNA variants within this sample encode the same CDR3. The genes are TRBV6-5 and TRBJ2-1; 7 nucleotides match TRBD2. The CDR3 runs to 15 residues. V dropped 2 bases and J dropped 1; count of bases not matched to a gene: 2. CDR1 is MNHEY, CDR2 SVGAGI, per germline. In DNA form, the CDR3 reads TGTGCCAGCAGTTACACGGGGGGATCCTACAATGAGCAGTTCTTC. It codes for CASSYTGGSYNEQFF.

This chain uses TRBV18 with TRBJ1-4; a possible D gene is TRBD1 (5 bases). The CDR3 consists of 16 residues. Trimming took off 0 bases at V and 3 bases at J, with 11 bases between the two ends. The germline V gene has CDR1 KGHSH and CDR2 LQKENI. The chain's CDR3 is CASSPPNSRANEKLFF. The DNA of the CDR3 is TGTGCCAGCTCACCACCCAATTCCAGGGCTAATGAAAAACTGTTTTTT.

The J gene is TRBJ2-7, the V gene TRBV5-1; weak D call: TRBD1 (6 bases). V was shortened by 0 bases and J by 2 bases, with 9 bases between the two germline ends. Germline V gives CDR1 SGHRS, CDR2 YFSETQ. CDR3 length: 14 amino acids. The CDR3 nucleotides are TGCGCCAGCAGCTTGGAGACAGGCCCCTACGAGCAGTACTTC. Residues: CASSLETGPYEQYF. The variable domain in full, with the rest retrieved from reference TRBV5-1 and TRBJ2-7, is KAGVTQTPRYLIKTRGQQVTLSCSPISGHRSVSWYQQTPGQGLQFLFEYFSETQRNKGNFPGRFSGRQFSNSRSEMNVSTLELGDSALYLCASSLETGPYEQYFGPGTRLTVT.

This clone was recorded only once. The chain uses TRBV27 and TRBJ2-2; the D is unclear. Germline CDR1 reads MNHEY; CDR2 reads SMNVEV (reference sequence). The CDR3 contains 12 residues. Trimming left V 8 bases short and J 1 base short, with 5 bases between. The CDR3 DNA is TGTGCCAGCGCCAGGAACACCGGGGAGCTGTTTTTT. Translated, it gives CASARNTGELFF.

V usage is TRBV6-1 and J usage is TRBJ1-5, with 12 nucleotides matching TRBD1. Per the germline V gene, CDR1 is MNHNS and CDR2 is SASEGT. This CDR3 comprises 16 residues. With 3 bases clipped from V and 5 bases from J, the junction kept 5 bases outside the gene matches. DNA for the CDR3: TGTGCCAGCAGTGACCTCCGGGACAGGGGGCATCAGCCCCAGCATTTT. Its protein product is CASSDLRDRGHQPQHF.

V and J are TRBV12-5 and TRBJ2-7; weak D call: TRBD1 (6 bases). The CDR3 has 16 amino acids. Germline loops: CDR1 LGHNT, CDR2 FRNRAP. Trimming left V 0 bases short and J 0 bases short, with 12 bases between. The CDR3 loop reads CASGLVLDRSSYEQYF. The CDR3 bases are TGTGCTAGTGGTTTGGTACTAGACAGGAGCTCCTACGAGCAGTACTTC.

The gene calls are TRBV9 and TRBJ2-5; tentatively, D is TRBD2 (5 bases). The germline V gene has CDR1 SGDLS and CDR2 YYNGEE. The V and J ends lost 7 bases and 4 bases respectively, with 8 bases between them. This CDR3 is 11 amino acids long. The CDR3 DNA sequence: TGTGCCAGCGCGGCGGGAGAGACCCAGTACTTC. This gives the protein CASAAGETQYF.

This clone was recorded only once. The rearrangement joins TRBV19 to TRBJ1-1; D perhaps matches TRBD1 (5 bases). The V end was cut by 7 bases, the J end by 6 bases, with 18 bases between. CDR3 length: 14 amino acids. CDR1 and CDR2 from the germline V gene are LNHDA and SQIVND (reference sequence). This CDR3 is CASNRGGFGAEAFF. CDR3 coding DNA: TGTGCCAGTAATCGGGGGGGGTTTGGGGCTGAAGCTTTCTTT. Supplemented by reference TRBV19 and TRBJ1-1, the full variable domain reads DGGITQSPKYLFRKEGQNVTLSCEQNLNHDAMYWYRQDPGQGLRLIYYSQIVNDFQKGDIAEGYSVSREKKESFPLTVTSAQKNPTAFYLCASNRGGFGAEAFFGQGTRLTVV.

The V and J genes are TRBV7-7 and TRBJ2-7; the match to TRBD2 covers 7 bases. CDR3 length equals 15 residues. Germline values: CDR1 SSHAT, CDR2 FNYEAQ (reference sequence). The junction had 8 bases not matched to a gene; V was cut back by 3 bases and J by 3 bases. As DNA, the CDR3 is TGTGCCAGCAGCTTGGCCCGGGGGGATAGCTACGAGCAGTACTTC. It specifies CASSLARGDSYEQYF. Together with reference TRBV7-7 and TRBJ2-7, the CDR3 gives the full variable domain: GAGVSQSPRYKVTKRGQDVTLRCDPISSHATLYWYQQALGQGPEFLTYFNYEAQPDKSGLPSDRFSAERPEGSISTLTIQRTEQRDSAMYRCASSLARGDSYEQYFGPGTRLTVT.

The V and J genes are TRBV13 and TRBJ2-2; D gene ambiguous. The V end was cut by 1 base, the J end by 1 base, with 13 bases between. This CDR3 contains 17 residues. Germline CDR1 is PRHDT and CDR2 is FYEKMQ (reference sequence). The CDR3: CASSLASARRNTGELFF. The CDR3 DNA reads as TGTGCCAGCAGCTTAGCGTCTGCCAGGCGGAACACCGGGGAGCTGTTTTTT.

This clone has a handful of counts. The J gene is TRBJ2-1, the V gene TRBV4-3, with D tentatively TRBD2 (6 bases). CDR3 length: 15 amino acids. V dropped 3 bases and J dropped 8 bases, with 17 bases sitting between them. Germline V CDR1 and CDR2: LGHNA, YSLEER. This CDR3 is CASSHELGLGDEQFF. The CDR3 DNA sequence: TGCGCCAGCAGCCACGAACTGGGACTGGGCGATGAGCAGTTCTTC.